The clone carrying this TCR beta chain was recorded once. V was trimmed by 6 bases and J by 0 bases, leaving 18 bases between them. Looked up from germline, CDR1 is MNHEY and CDR2 is SVGAGI. This CDR3 contains 16 residues. A J-beta primer mix and a sample-barcoded 5' primer were used in a second PCR of about 6 to 12 cycles. From each sample, at least 2.5 million paired-end reads containing CDR3 were obtained. TCRdb recomputed calls from the 5' RACE reads with MiXCR, one row per CDR3 protein. The table records 2 million or so distinct CDR3 sequences, roughly 50% of them present only once. The extraction recovered at least 5.5 micrograms of total RNA per sample. This record belongs to a study of blood T cells in healthy people across ages.

Sequencing input: blood. The receptor was isolated from a middle-aged woman in good health. This chain uses TRBV6-5 with TRBJ2-7; D possibly uses TRBD1 or TRBD2 (6 bases each). CDR3 coding DNA: TGTGCCAGCAGAATACGGGGGCAGGGAGGCTCCTACGAGCAGTACTTC. Its translation is CASRIRGQGGSYEQYF.